What follows are 24 T cell receptor beta chains derived from one specimen sequenced in a study of PD-1 blockade in classical Hodgkin lymphoma (dated by TCRdb to about 2020). Library creation used the immunoSEQ multiplex PCR assay. Entries here come from immuneACCESS through TCRdb and include only in-frame sequences with V and J called. Some clones fail to appear in such tables; in the studies checked, an unresolved V gene covers under half of the shortfall, and the cause of the remainder is unknown. The table for this sample lists approximately 99,000 clones; around 89% of them were counted only once. The biggest ten clones account for about 20% of the sample. What this sample's time point label stands for: cycle 2 day 1 (C2D1) of nivolumab. Every trial patient had relapsed after autologous stem cell transplantation, and cohorts A, B and C differed in prior brentuximab vedotin exposure. Sequences were derived from peripheral blood mononuclear cells (PBMCs), sampled before the second cycle of nivolumab. These receptor sequences come from a human donor with classical Hodgkin lymphoma.

This chain joins TRBV4-3 and TRBJ2-1; 11 bases are a match to TRBD2. Germline CDR1 LGHNA, CDR2 YSLEER. V lost 0 bases, J lost 9 bases, and 10 bases stayed unmatched. The CDR3 length is 17 residues. CDR3 DNA: TGCGCCAGCAGCCAAGATATTACTAGCGGGAGTGGAAGTGAGCAGTTCTTC. Residues: CASSQDITSGSGSEQFF.

This rearrangement joins TRBV5-1 to TRBJ2-6; D remains unclear. Between the trimmed V and J ends, which lost 4 bases and 4 bases, there was a span of 6 bases. CDR1 is SGHRS and CDR2 is YFSETQ in the germline V gene. The length of the CDR3 is 13 residues. CDR3 sequence (DNA): TGCGCCAGCAGCCCGGAGGGGGCCAACGTCCTGACTTTC. Protein: CASSPEGANVLTF.

The gene calls are TRBV6-5 and TRBJ2-1; TRBD2 matches 7 bases. Germline lookup yields CDR1 MNHEY and CDR2 SVGAGI. The ends lost 6 bases at V and 3 bases at J; junction bases unmatched: 8. This CDR3 contains 15 residues. The CDR3, as DNA: TGTGCCAGCAGGGGAGGGAGGTGGGGCTACAATGAGCAGTTCTTC. Translation gives CASRGGRWGYNEQFF.

This clone was detected only a few times. This chain joins TRBV30 and TRBJ1-1; 8 positions match TRBD1. CDR3 length: 14 amino acids. Germline CDR1 reads GTSNPN; CDR2 reads SVGIG (reference sequence). With V trimmed by 3 bases and J by 0 bases, 3 bases remained unmatched. The CDR3: CAWRRTGMNTEAFF. The DNA for the CDR3 is TGTGCCTGGAGAAGGACAGGGATGAACACTGAAGCTTTCTTT.

The gene calls are TRBV7-9 and TRBJ2-5; tentative D call: TRBD1 (5 bases). V dropped 1 base and J dropped 1 base, with 10 bases sitting between them. The CDR3 runs to 15 residues. Germline V CDR1 and CDR2: SEHNR, FQNEAQ (reference sequence). The CDR3 DNA reads as TGTGCCAGCAGCTTAGGGACAACCTCCCAAGAGACCCAGTACTTC. It is translated as CASSLGTTSQETQYF.

The sample holds one count of this clone. The DNA of the CDR3 is TGTGCCAGCAGTTTCAATGGGGAGACCGGGGAGCTGTTTTTT. It translates to CASSFNGETGELFF. The chain is built from TRBV6-6 and TRBJ2-2, with TRBD2 as a possible D gene (5 bases). The germline V and J ends were trimmed by 4 bases and 5 bases, with 11 bases remaining between them. Germline lookup yields CDR1 MNHNY and CDR2 SVGAGI (reference sequence). CDR3 length equals 14 residues.

This chain uses TRBV10-3 with TRBJ2-7, with D perhaps TRBD1 (7 bases). V was shortened by 0 bases and J by 0 bases, with 18 bases between the two germline ends. Germline loops: CDR1 ENHRY, CDR2 SYGVKD. CDR3 size: 18 residues. CDR3 amino acids: CAISESRTGAGSSYEQYF. The DNA of the CDR3 is TGTGCCATCAGTGAGTCAAGGACAGGCGCCGGGAGCTCCTACGAGCAGTACTTC.

The chain employs TRBV19 and TRBJ2-3; TRBD2 matches at 12 bases. CDR3 length equals 17 residues. Germline CDR1 reads LNHDA; CDR2 reads SQIVND (reference sequence). V trimming: 5 bases; J trimming: 1 base; junction bases outside the gene matches: 7. Here the CDR3 DNA reads TGTGCCAGTAGTCGCCGGACTAGCGGGAAGGGCACAGATACGCAGTATTTT. It is translated as CASSRRTSGKGTDTQYF.

The chain uses TRBV7-9 and TRBJ2-5, with D tentatively TRBD2 (6 bases). The CDR3 is 17 residues long. Trimming shortened V by 3 bases and J by 11 bases, and 28 bases separated the two germline ends. Germline V CDR1 and CDR2: SEHNR, FQNEAQ (reference sequence). CDR3 sequence: CASSLGGSGKEGWKQYF. DNA of the CDR3: TGTGCCAGCAGCTTGGGTGGGTCGGGGAAGGAGGGGTGGAAGCAGTACTTC.

J is TRBJ1-4 and V is TRBV6-5; the D gene is possibly TRBD1 (5 bases). Germline CDR1 is MNHEY and CDR2 is SVGAGI. This CDR3 has 15 residues. With 0 bases removed from V and 4 bases from J, the gap between germline ends came to 9 bases. This chain's CDR3 is CASSYSGQGNEKLFF. CDR3 DNA: TGTGCCAGCAGTTACTCAGGGCAGGGTAATGAAAAACTGTTTTTT.

The chain has TRBV28 and TRBJ2-4, with 7 bases identical to TRBD1. The CDR3 is 17 amino acids. Germline trimming cut 2 bases from V and 0 bases from J; bases unmatched to any gene: 7. The germline gives CDR1 MDHEN, CDR2 SYDVKM. CDR3 sequence reads: CASSLGTGAVAKNIQYF. The CDR3 bases are TGTGCCAGCAGTTTAGGAACAGGGGCCGTAGCCAAAAACATTCAGTACTTC.

Only one count was recorded for this clone. This chain uses TRBV30 with TRBJ1-3, with D unresolved. This CDR3 comprises 14 residues. The germline gives CDR1 GTSNPN, CDR2 SVGIG (reference sequence). V was pared by 0 bases and J by 7 bases, with 13 bases between. CDR3 DNA sequence: TGTGCCTGGAGTGTAACATCCGGGGTGAACACCATATATTTT. Protein sequence: CAWSVTSGVNTIYF.

J is TRBJ2-2 and V is TRBV11-2, with D perhaps TRBD1 (6 bases). Germline assignment: CDR1 SGHAT and CDR2 FQNNGV. The CDR3 extends over 15 amino acids. V was pared by 8 bases and J by 7 bases, with 20 bases between. The CDR3 nucleotides read TGTGCCAGCGGTCGGGTAGGACCCAGGGGCGGGGAGCTGTTTTTT. It yields the protein CASGRVGPRGGELFF.

Of note for this clone: Additional DNA sequences in this sample encode the identical CDR3. This chain joins TRBV4-2 and TRBJ1-5, with D possibly matching TRBD1 (5 bases). V gave up 3 bases and J gave up 0 bases, with 18 bases separating them. The CDR3 is 18 residues long. CDR1 LGHNA and CDR2 YNFKEQ come from the germline V gene. CDR3 residues: CASSHAGAGPYSNQPQHF. The CDR3 region has the DNA TGTGCCAGCAGCCACGCCGGGGCAGGGCCATATAGCAATCAGCCCCAGCATTTT.

This chain uses TRBV2 with TRBJ2-1, with no clear D. The V gene's germline CDR1 is SNHLY and CDR2 FYNNEI. V was trimmed by 2 bases and J by 10 bases, leaving 15 bases between them. The CDR3 extends over 14 amino acids. In DNA, the CDR3 is TGTGCCAGCAGTGAATTGGAAGAAGGTCAGGAGCAGTTCTTC. This codes for CASSELEEGQEQFF.

This clone was detected once. V gene TRBV21-1 combines with J gene TRBJ2-1; the table gives TRBD2 as D, unverified against the DNA. TRBV21-1 is noted as a pseudogene. CDR3 length: 19 amino acids. CDR3 in DNA: TGTGCCAGCAGCCTGCGACCGGGACTAGCGGGAGCCGCGTACAATGAGCAGTTCTTC. Residues: CASSLRPGLAGAAYNEQFF.

V and J are TRBV6-5 and TRBJ2-3, with D perhaps TRBD1 or TRBD2 (5 bases each). With 7 bases removed from V and 0 bases from J, the gap between germline ends came to 11 bases. The length of the CDR3 is 14 residues. Germline V gene sequence: CDR1 MNHEY, CDR2 SVGAGI. The CDR3 DNA is TGTGCCAGCACACCGGGGCCTAGCACAGATACGCAGTATTTT. Protein product: CASTPGPSTDTQYF.

J is TRBJ2-1 and V is TRBV10-1, with 8 bases fitting TRBD2. The CDR3 runs to 16 residues. The V gene end was trimmed by 5 bases and the J gene end by 6 bases; junction bases not matched to a gene: 12. The germline CDR1 and CDR2 sequences are WNHNN and SYGVQD (reference sequence). The CDR3 loop reads CASSSPIAGSPNEQFF. The CDR3 DNA is TGCGCCAGCAGTAGCCCCATAGCGGGGAGCCCCAATGAGCAGTTCTTC.

DNA for the CDR3: TGTGCCAGCAGCTTAGGGAGTACTAACTATGGCTACACCTTC. Amino acid sequence: CASSLGSTNYGYTF. The gene calls are TRBV7-9 and TRBJ1-2, with D hard to call. The CDR3 covers 14 residues. The V gene lost 1 base and the J gene lost 0 bases, with 6 bases spanning the gap. Germline values: CDR1 SEHNR, CDR2 FQNEAQ (reference sequence).

This chain links TRBV27 with TRBJ2-7; 14 bases are shared with TRBD2. This CDR3 is 14 amino acids long. CDR1 is MNHEY and CDR2 is SMNVEV in the germline V gene (reference sequence). After removal of 4 bases from V and 10 bases from J, the junction contained 6 bases not matched to a gene. CDR3 in amino acids: CASSSGTSGSLQYF. CDR3 nucleotides: TGTGCCAGCAGTTCGGGGACTAGCGGGAGTCTCCAGTACTTC.

The V call is TRBV30, the J call TRBJ1-1, with 9 nucleotides matching TRBD1. CDR3 length: 13 amino acids. In germline, CDR1 is GTSNPN, CDR2 SVGIG (reference sequence). The J segment lost 4 bases and the V segment lost 5 bases, leaving 5 bases of the junction unmatched. This CDR3 reads CAWGGTGTTEAFF. The CDR3 DNA reads as TGTGCCTGGGGCGGGACAGGGACCACTGAAGCTTTCTTT.

The V call is TRBV18, the J call TRBJ1-1; the D is unclear. V was shortened by 4 bases and J by 1 base, with 13 bases between the two germline ends. Germline values: CDR1 KGHSH, CDR2 LQKENI. This CDR3 spans 15 amino acids. CDR3 in amino acids: CASSRTAPTNTEAFF. The DNA of the CDR3 is TGTGCCAGCTCACGTACGGCACCCACGAACACTGAAGCTTTCTTT.

The chain links TRBV9 to TRBJ2-2; TRBD2 aligns across 13 bases. V trimming: 1 base; J trimming: 1 base; junction bases outside the gene matches: 4. CDR3 length: 18 residues. Germline CDR1 SGDLS, CDR2 YYNGEE. CDR3 residues: CASSVRLAGGLNTGELFF. DNA for the CDR3: TGTGCCAGCAGCGTAAGACTAGCGGGAGGATTGAACACCGGGGAGCTGTTTTTT.

The genes are TRBV5-4 and TRBJ2-5, with 8 bases lining up with TRBD2. The DNA end lines up better with TRBJ2-7; the J call may be wrong. Germline loops: CDR1 SGHNT, CDR2 YYREEE (reference sequence). The CDR3 sequence is 14 residues long. CDR3 coding DNA: TGTGCCAGCAGCTTAGGTAGCGGGATCTACGAGCAGTACTTC. Translating gives CASSLGSGIYEQYF.